This T cell receptor (beta chain) stems from a study of cytomegalovirus exposure and HLA in healthy donors. The wider study: Previous work identified roughly 110 million unique TCR beta sequences from around 200 million T cells. Study-level findings and limits: Per published reports, the classifier diagnosed cytomegalovirus status with high specificity and sensitivity. Trimming of TCR beta V- and J-genes showed a link, identified in a later analysis, to a missense DCLRE1C variant.

This clone was seen only once. Its antigen is unidentified. The CDR3 spans 14 residues. CDR1 LNHDA and CDR2 SQIVND come from the germline V gene (reference sequence). Trimming at V came to 4 bases and at J to 4 bases, leaving 7 bases not matched to a gene. The study ran its PCR with 60 Vbeta and 13 Jbeta primers. This table comes from immunoSEQ multiplex PCR, and its TCRdb copy is limited to in-frame clones, with some not included. The sample yields approximately 200,000 clones, approximately 83% seen once. The sample consisted of PBMCs. This rearrangement joins TRBV19 to TRBJ2-7; 7 nucleotides match TRBD1. The TCR originated in a boy between 2 and 10 years old in good health and CMV-seronegative. In nucleotides, the CDR3 is TGTGCCAGTAGTACCCCAGGACAGGTTTACGAGCAGTACTTC. Protein sequence: CASSTPGQVYEQYF.